Below, 4 T cell receptor beta chains from the same sample are listed, as sequenced in a study of Tregs in tolerant kidney transplant recipients. Produced via immunoSEQ multiplex PCR; TCRdb's table is partial and in-frame only. Here the sample spans over 85,000 clones, 90% to 95% being singletons. Sequenced material: CD4+ T cells from blood, taken before the transplant. These receptors were collected from a human donor who received a combined kidney and bone marrow transplant.

In DNA, the CDR3 is TGTGCCAGCAGGCCAGTCCCGGGACAAAACGTCCTGACTTTC. It translates to CASRPVPGQNVLTF. The gene calls are TRBV11-2 and TRBJ2-6; D might be TRBD1 (6 bases). The germline V and J ends were trimmed by 6 bases and 10 bases, with 16 bases remaining between them. Germline-derived CDR1 and CDR2 are SGHAT and FQNNGV. The CDR3 runs 14 residues.

The rearrangement uses TRBV6-5 and TRBJ2-3; 10 nucleotides line up with TRBD2. The CDR3 spans 16 residues. V shed 1 base and J 1 base; nucleotides not matched to a gene: 2. Germline assignment: CDR1 MNHEY and CDR2 SVGAGI. The CDR3 reads CASSYLGTSGTDTQYF. The CDR3 DNA sequence: TGTGCCAGCAGTTACTTAGGGACTAGCGGCACAGATACGCAGTATTTT.

The V gene is TRBV5-4, the J gene TRBJ1-2, with unresolved D. Germline CDR1 reads SGHNT; CDR2 reads YYREEE (reference sequence). The V gene lost 2 bases and the J gene lost 7 bases, with 6 bases spanning the gap. The length of the CDR3 is 11 residues. The CDR3 bases are TGTGCCAGCAGCTTTGGGCTTGGCTACACCTTC. Its protein is CASSFGLGYTF. The full variable domain, its missing parts supplied by reference TRBV5-4 and TRBJ1-2, is ETGVTQSPTHLIKTRGQQVTLRCSSQSGHNTVSWYQQALGQGPQFIFQYYREEENGRGNFPPRFSGLQFPNYSSELNVNALELDDSALYLCASSFGLGYTFGSGTRLTVV.

The chain couples TRBV4-2 to TRBJ1-1, with TRBD1 matching over 9 bases. CDR1 and CDR2 from the germline V gene are LGHNA and YNFKEQ. J gave up 8 bases and V 0 bases, and 13 bases lay outside the gene matches. This CDR3 is 17 amino acids long. CDR3 nucleotides: TGTGCCAGCAGCCAAGATGTTATACAGGGGGCGCGGCGAGAAGCTTTCTTT. It codes for CASSQDVIQGARREAFF.